These 19 T cell receptor beta chains share one sample of origin, sequenced in a study of Graves' ophthalmopathy and Graves' hyperthyroidism. Amplified TCR beta CDR3 regions were obtained using RNA transcripts as template. Second-round multiplex PCR came after first-round RT-PCR with HTBI primers. TCRdb re-derived calls from the multiplex PCR reads in MiXCR, one entry per CDR3 protein. The sample holds 300,000 or so distinct CDR3 sequences; roughly 15% are singletons and the top ten take around an eighth. The sequenced sample consisted of peripheral blood. The receptors come from an adult man with Graves' ophthalmopathy.

This clonotype was recorded many times. J is TRBJ2-5 and V is TRBV2; TRBD2 might be the D (7 bases). The V end was cut by 4 bases, the J end by 5 bases, with 17 bases between. The germline V gene has CDR1 SNHLY and CDR2 FYNNEI. There are 15 residues in the CDR3. CDR3 in DNA: TGTGCCAGCAGTGTCACAAGGGGCGGGGGCGAGACCCAGTACTTC. Protein sequence: CASSVTRGGGETQYF.

At least ten counts were recorded for this clonotype. The V gene is TRBV5-1, the J gene TRBJ2-7; 9 nucleotides line up with TRBD2. This CDR3 is built from 16 residues. Germline CDR1 is SGHRS and CDR2 is YFSETQ. The ends lost 4 bases at V and 6 bases at J; junction bases unmatched: 14. The DNA for the CDR3 is TGCGCCAGCAGCCCAGGGGCCGGGACTAGCCGACTCGAGCAGTACTTC. Protein: CASSPGAGTSRLEQYF.

This clonotype was recorded many times. The chain combines TRBV10-3 with TRBJ1-1; TRBD1 might be the D (5 bases). The germline CDR1 and CDR2 sequences are ENHRY and SYGVKD. This CDR3 is 13 amino acids long. V was trimmed by 7 bases and J by 1 base, leaving 10 bases between them. In nucleotides, the CDR3 is TGTGCCATCACCTGGGACCAGAACACTGAAGCTTTCTTT. Translation gives CAITWDQNTEAFF.

This clonotype was detected ten times or more. The J gene is TRBJ2-7, the V gene TRBV6-1; TRBD2 matches at 11 bases. Germline assignment: CDR1 MNHNS and CDR2 SASEGT. This CDR3 spans 14 amino acids. J lost 3 bases, V lost 8 bases, and 6 bases had no gene match. The CDR3, as DNA: TGTGCCAGCGGGACTAGCGGTGGGATCTACGAGCAGTACTTC. It encodes CASGTSGGIYEQYF.

This clonotype was observed a handful of times. The genes are TRBV12-3 or TRBV12-4 and TRBJ2-7; TRBD1 might be the D (6 bases). This CDR3 contains 15 residues. V lost 6 bases and J lost 6, with 21 bases in between. The CDR3 spells CASSELIKQGSEQYF. CDR3 bases: TGTGCCAGCAGCGAACTTATTAAACAGGGATCCGAGCAGTACTTC.

Note on this clonotype: It may be a read error: a sequence one base away is much more abundant. This rearrangement joins TRBV30 to TRBJ1-1, with D possibly being TRBD1 (5 bases). The CDR3 totals 12 residues. Germline V gene data show CDR1 as GTSNPN and CDR2 as SVGIG (reference sequence). V lost 5 bases, J lost 7 bases, and 14 bases lay in between. The CDR3 region is CAWGANRNEAFF. CDR3 nucleotide sequence: TGTGCCTGGGGTGCGAACAGGAATGAAGCTTTCTTT. Together with reference TRBV30 and TRBJ1-1, the CDR3 gives the full variable domain: SQTIHQWPATLVQPVGSPLSLECTVEGTSNPNLYWYRQAAGRGLQLLFYSVGIGQISSEVPQNLSASRPQDRQFILSSKKLLLSDSGFYLCAWGANRNEAFFGQGTRLTVV.

This clonotype was recorded only once. The chain has TRBV2 and TRBJ2-7; a weak D match, TRBD2 (5 bases). The CDR3 sequence is 13 residues long. Trimming stripped 6 bases from V and 1 base from J, with 10 bases between. Germline assignment: CDR1 SNHLY and CDR2 FYNNEI. The CDR3 region has the DNA TGTGCCAGCAGATCACGGGGTTCCTACGAGCAGTACTTC. Translating gives CASRSRGSYEQYF. The entire variable domain, with the rest obtained from reference TRBV2 and TRBJ2-7, is as follows: EPEVTQTPSHQVTQMGQEVILRCVPISNHLYFYWYRQILGQKVEFLVSFYNNEISEKSEIFDDQFSVERPDGSNFTLKIRSTKLEDSAMYFCASRSRGSYEQYFGPGTRLTVT.

This clonotype showed up many times. The chain couples TRBV6-5 to TRBJ1-2; unclear D gene. The CDR3 runs to 15 residues. Germline V gene data show CDR1 as MNHEY and CDR2 as SVGAGI. V lost 2 bases to trimming and J lost 0 bases, with 10 bases between them. CDR3 DNA sequence: TGTGCCAGCAGTTACATAACCCGGCCTAACTATGGCTACACCTTC. Its translation is CASSYITRPNYGYTF.

The V and J genes are TRBV28 and TRBJ2-5; D not certain. Trimming stripped 6 bases from V and 4 bases from J, with 9 bases between. The CDR3 sequence is 12 residues long. From germline, CDR1 is MDHEN and CDR2 SYDVKM. Written as DNA, the CDR3 is TGTGCCAGCAGATCCACCATAGAGACCCAGTACTTC. As protein: CASRSTIETQYF.

This clonotype has ten or more counts. The gene calls are TRBV3-1 and TRBJ2-7; no definite D call. Trimming took 4 bases from V and 5 from J, leaving 12 bases between them. The CDR3 sequence is 13 residues long. The V gene's germline CDR1 is LGHDT and CDR2 YNNKEL (reference sequence). CDR3 nucleotides: TGTGCCAGCAGCCCATCGGTAGTGAACGAGCAGTACTTC. Its protein product is CASSPSVVNEQYF.

The chain uses TRBV28 and TRBJ2-7; 8 positions match TRBD1. Germline assignment: CDR1 MDHEN and CDR2 SYDVKM. The CDR3 has 15 amino acids. The trim removed 5 bases at V and 3 bases at J, leaving 9 bases unmatched. The DNA for the CDR3 is TGTGCCAGCAGTCCAACACCTGGACAGGGCTACGAGCAGTACTTC. Encoded protein: CASSPTPGQGYEQYF.

About this clonotype: A read error is likely, as this CDR3 ends without the conserved phenylalanine or tryptophan. The rearrangement uses TRBV3-1 and TRBJ2-6; 13 bases are shared with TRBD2. Germline V lookup: CDR1 LGHDT, CDR2 YNNKEL (reference sequence). The CDR3 has 19 amino acids. J gave up 0 bases and V 4 bases, and 6 bases lay outside the gene matches. The CDR3 loop reads CASSPGTSGISSGANVLTL. CDR3 coding DNA: TGTGCCAGCAGCCCCGGGACTAGCGGGATTAGCTCTGGGGCCAACGTCCTGACTCTC.

The table lists this clonotype with many counts. V gene TRBV18 combines with J gene TRBJ1-1, with TRBD1 identical over 9 bases. CDR1 KGHSH and CDR2 LQKENI come from the germline V gene. V lost 5 bases, J lost 5 bases, and 6 bases stayed unmatched. This CDR3 has 14 amino acids. CDR3 region: CASSYGTGRTEAFF. The CDR3 region has the DNA TGTGCCAGCTCATACGGGACAGGGAGAACTGAAGCTTTCTTT.

This chain joins TRBV12-3 or TRBV12-4 and TRBJ2-5, with 7 nucleotides matching TRBD2. Germline trimming cut 7 bases from V and 4 bases from J; bases unmatched to any gene: 9. The CDR3 runs to 14 residues. The CDR3 reads CASTPAAGAETQYF. CDR3 sequence (DNA): TGTGCCAGCACCCCGGCGGCGGGAGCAGAGACCCAGTACTTC.

This clonotype was counted a single time. V and J are TRBV28 and TRBJ1-2; a weak D match, TRBD1 (6 bases). CDR3 length equals 13 residues. Trimming took 2 bases from V and 7 from J, leaving 11 bases between them. Germline V CDR1 and CDR2: MDHEN, SYDVKM. The CDR3 DNA reads TGTGCCAGCAGTTTACAGGGGTCTATTGGCTACACCTTC. Encoded protein: CASSLQGSIGYTF.

The genes are TRBV12-5 and TRBJ1-1; 12 bases match TRBD1. The CDR3 consists of 16 residues. In germline, CDR1 is LGHNT, CDR2 FRNRAP. Trimming took 5 bases from V and 5 from J; bases not matched to a gene: 9. The CDR3 DNA sequence: TGTGCTAGTGGTAAGGGACAGGGGGCCTTCGGGACTGAAGCTTTCTTT. This gives the protein CASGKGQGAFGTEAFF.

Many counts were recorded for this clonotype. Here the CDR3 DNA reads TGTGCCAGCAGTCCTCTCCAACTCCGCGGGACGCTTGGGTCACCCCTCCACTTT. Amino acids: CASSPLQLRGTLGSPLHF. This sequence joins TRBV27 and TRBJ1-6, with a weak D call TRBD1 (5 bases). This CDR3 is built from 18 residues. Germline assignment: CDR1 MNHEY and CDR2 SMNVEV (reference sequence). Trimming left V 5 bases short and J 10 bases short, with 27 bases between.

This clonotype showed up many times. The rearrangement joins TRBV30 to TRBJ2-7; TRBD2 agrees at 11 bases. The CDR3 sequence is 15 residues long. V trimming: 3 bases; J trimming: 2 bases; junction bases outside the gene matches: 6. Per the germline V gene, CDR1 is GTSNPN and CDR2 is SVGIG (reference sequence). CDR3 nucleotides: TGTGCCTGGAGACCGGGACTAGCGGAACCCTACGAGCAGTACTTC. Translating gives CAWRPGLAEPYEQYF.

J is TRBJ2-7 and V is TRBV6-1, with D hard to call. Germline values: CDR1 MNHNS, CDR2 SASEGT. V lost 2 bases to trimming and J lost 1 base, with 12 bases between them. The CDR3 sequence is 15 residues long. CDR3 residues: CASSEYSDGSYEQYF. The CDR3 bases are TGTGCCAGCAGTGAATACTCGGACGGATCCTACGAGCAGTACTTC.